The next 10 T cell receptor beta chains were all read from a single sample in a study of cytomegalovirus exposure and HLA in healthy donors. The study ran its PCR with 60 Vbeta and 13 Jbeta primers. Sequenced by immunoSEQ multiplex PCR; TCRdb stores in-frame clones only, minus some. The sample lists tens of thousands of clones; more than 65% were seen once. The sample taken for sequencing was PBMCs. Source of these receptors: a male donor in good health and CMV-seropositive.

The chain couples TRBV30 to TRBJ1-4, with 7 bases fitting TRBD1. The V gene end was trimmed by 8 bases and the J gene end by 7 bases; junction bases not matched to a gene: 13. CDR1 GTSNPN and CDR2 SVGIG come from the germline V gene (reference sequence). The CDR3 consists of 14 residues. CDR3 amino acids: CAADRTGLSEKLFF. CDR3 nucleotides: TGTGCCGCGGACCGGACAGGATTATCTGAAAAACTGTTTTTT.

The chain is built from TRBV23-1 and TRBJ2-7; TRBD1 matches at 10 bases. TRBV23-1 is treated as an ORF (open reading frame) with a function not yet certain. CDR3 length equals 16 residues. The ends lost 11 bases at V and 3 bases at J; junction bases unmatched: 16. The CDR3 DNA follows: TGCGCCGGCTTACGCGGTGGGGACAGGGGACTCTACGAGCAGTACTTC. Translated, it gives CAGLRGGDRGLYEQYF.

The V gene is TRBV15, the J gene TRBJ2-1; 10 bases are a match to TRBD2. V was pared by 0 bases and J by 15 bases, with 11 bases of the junction left unmatched. Germline V gene sequence: CDR1 LNHNV, CDR2 YYDKDF (reference sequence). The CDR3 extends over 15 amino acids. CDR3 protein: CATSRDWASGGWRFF. The CDR3 DNA is TGTGCCACCAGCAGAGATTGGGCTAGCGGGGGCTGGCGGTTCTTC.

The chain recombines TRBV5-1 with TRBJ2-7, with 9 bases matching TRBD1. V trimming: 3 bases; J trimming: 5 bases; junction bases outside the gene matches: 3. In germline, CDR1 is SGHRS, CDR2 YFSETQ. The length of the CDR3 is 13 residues. CDR3 in DNA: TGCGCCAGCAGCTCCGGGACAGGGAACGAGCAGTACTTC. Translation gives CASSSGTGNEQYF.

The rearrangement joins TRBV6-1 to TRBJ2-3; TRBD2 aligns across 9 bases. The germline gives CDR1 MNHNS, CDR2 SASEGT. This CDR3 is 16 amino acids long. J lost 1 base, V lost 0 bases, and 2 bases had no gene match. Here the CDR3 DNA reads TGTGCCAGCAGTGAAGCAGCGGGAGGCCGCACAGATACGCAGTATTTT. It encodes CASSEAAGGRTDTQYF.

This chain links TRBV7-9 with TRBJ1-1; TRBD1 might be the D (6 bases). Germline V gene lookup returns CDR1 SEHNR and CDR2 FQNEAQ (reference sequence). Trimming took off 6 bases at V and 4 bases at J, with 12 bases between the two ends. This CDR3 has 13 residues. The CDR3 sequence: CASRLGQSTEAFF. DNA for the CDR3: TGTGCCAGCAGACTCGGACAGTCCACTGAAGCTTTCTTT.

This clone came up a few times. The CDR3 region has the DNA TGTGCCATCAATAGTAGGGGCCGCTACACCTTC. Translation: CAINSRGRYTF. The V and J genes are TRBV10-3 and TRBJ1-2; a possible D gene is TRBD1 (5 bases). V lost 7 bases to trimming and J lost 9 bases, with 12 bases between them. Germline CDR1 and CDR2: ENHRY and SYGVKD. The CDR3 consists of 11 residues.

This clone was found once. The chain is built from TRBV9 and TRBJ2-4, with TRBD2 matching 8 bases. This CDR3 is 15 amino acids long. Germline assignment: CDR1 SGDLS and CDR2 YYNGEE. With V trimmed by 2 bases and J by 1 base, 2 bases remained unmatched. The DNA of the CDR3 is TGTGCCAGCAGCGTGGCGGGGGGCGCCAAAAACATTCAGTACTTC. The encoded protein is CASSVAGGAKNIQYF.

This sequence joins TRBV27 and TRBJ2-7, with 14 positions matching TRBD2. CDR1 MNHEY and CDR2 SMNVEV come from the germline V gene (reference sequence). This CDR3 region has 17 residues. J gave up 3 bases and V 5 bases, and 9 bases lay outside the gene matches. The CDR3: CASSVRPGLAGVYEQYF. Here the CDR3 DNA reads TGTGCCAGCAGTGTGAGACCGGGACTAGCGGGGGTCTACGAGCAGTACTTC.

The J gene is TRBJ1-2, the V gene TRBV27, with a tentative D call TRBD1 (5 bases). V was pared by 6 bases and J by 2 bases, with 13 bases between. The CDR3 contains 14 residues. Germline lookup yields CDR1 MNHEY and CDR2 SMNVEV (reference sequence). The CDR3 sequence is CASRSTVPNYGYTF. The CDR3 DNA is TGTGCCAGCAGGTCGACAGTGCCCAACTATGGCTACACCTTC.